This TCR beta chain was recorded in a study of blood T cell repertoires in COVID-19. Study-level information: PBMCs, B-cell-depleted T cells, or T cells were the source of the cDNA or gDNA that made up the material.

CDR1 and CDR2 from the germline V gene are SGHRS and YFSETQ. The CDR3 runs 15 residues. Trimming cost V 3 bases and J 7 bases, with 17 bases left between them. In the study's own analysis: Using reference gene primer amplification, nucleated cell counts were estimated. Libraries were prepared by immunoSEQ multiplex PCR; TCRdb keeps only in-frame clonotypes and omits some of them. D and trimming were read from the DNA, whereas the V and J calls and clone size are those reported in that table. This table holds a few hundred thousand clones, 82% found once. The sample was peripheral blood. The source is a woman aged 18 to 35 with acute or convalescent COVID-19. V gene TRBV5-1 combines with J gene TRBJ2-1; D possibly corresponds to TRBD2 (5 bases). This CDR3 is CASSYSPAELNEQFF. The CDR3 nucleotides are TGCGCCAGCAGCTACTCACCAGCGGAATTAAATGAGCAGTTCTTC.